Shown below are 29 T cell receptor beta chains from a single sample sequenced in a study of T cells in Graves' hyperthyroidism and ophthalmopathy. The TCR beta CDR3 regions underwent amplification using RNA transcripts as the source. HTBI primers were the set used in a first-round RT-PCR of the TCR CDR3. Using its own MiXCR run on the multiplex PCR reads, TCRdb lists one record per CDR3 protein. The sample carries approximately 570,000 distinct CDR3 sequences, about 20% recorded once. The source material was blood. The receptor set was obtained from a middle-aged man with Graves' ophthalmopathy.

V gene TRBV20-1 combines with J gene TRBJ2-3; weak D call: TRBD2 (5 bases). Per the germline V gene, CDR1 is DFQATT and CDR2 is SNEGSKA (reference sequence). The length of the CDR3 is 11 residues. V gave up 7 bases and J gave up 5 bases, with 10 bases separating them. CDR3: CSVQAGDTQYF. CDR3 nucleotide sequence: TGCAGTGTTCAGGCGGGAGATACGCAGTATTTT.

This clonotype was recorded many times. This chain links TRBV3-1 with TRBJ2-7; D perhaps matches TRBD2 (6 bases). This CDR3 is built from 15 residues. Germline V gives CDR1 LGHDT, CDR2 YNNKEL (reference sequence). With 0 bases removed from V and 5 bases from J, the gap between germline ends came to 14 bases. The CDR3 spells CASSQDHGSRNEQYF. The CDR3 bases are TGTGCCAGCAGCCAAGATCACGGGAGTCGTAACGAGCAGTACTTC.

This clonotype was counted a few times. V usage is TRBV4-1 and J usage is TRBJ1-6, with 7 bases fitting TRBD1. The trim removed 0 bases at V and 10 bases at J, leaving 6 bases unmatched. The germline CDR1 and CDR2 sequences are MGHRA and YSYEKL. The CDR3 length is 15 residues. The CDR3 protein is CASSQEDRVKSPLHF. The CDR3 DNA reads as TGCGCCAGCAGCCAAGAAGACAGGGTGAAGTCACCCCTCCACTTT.

This clonotype was counted between two and nine times. The chain links TRBV11-2 to TRBJ2-5; D might be TRBD1 or TRBD2, each matching 5 bases. The V gene lost 5 bases and the J gene lost 5 bases, with 18 bases spanning the gap. CDR1 is SGHAT and CDR2 is FQNNGV in the germline V gene. The CDR3 length is 15 residues. CDR3 nucleotides: TGTGCCAGCAGCCGCACTCCTAGAGAGGGGGAGACCCAGTACTTC. Residues: CASSRTPREGETQYF.

This clonotype showed up just a few times. V gene TRBV18 combines with J gene TRBJ2-5, with 7 bases matching TRBD1. In germline, CDR1 is KGHSH, CDR2 LQKENI. V dropped 4 bases and J dropped 5; count of bases not matched to a gene: 4. This CDR3 comprises 13 residues. The CDR3 nucleotides are TGTGCCAGCTCACAGGGGGCAGAGGAGACCCAGTACTTC. Translated: CASSQGAEETQYF.

Concerning this clonotype itself: A much bigger clone sits one base away, suggesting this may be a read error. The gene calls are TRBV5-1 and TRBJ2-1; TRBD1 agrees at 9 bases. Trimming took 0 bases from V and 5 from J; bases not matched to a gene: 9. The CDR3 covers 17 residues. Germline-derived CDR1 and CDR2 are SGHRS and YFSETQ. CDR3 coding DNA: TGCGCCAGCAGCTTGGTTGTCGGGACAGGGCTCCACAATGAGCAGTTCTTC. It translates to CASSLVVGTGLHNEQFF.

This clonotype was detected only a few times. The J gene is TRBJ2-7, the V gene TRBV9; 8 bases line up with TRBD2. The CDR3 has 15 amino acids. Germline trimming cut 4 bases from V and 2 bases from J; bases unmatched to any gene: 8. CDR1 is SGDLS and CDR2 is YYNGEE in the germline V gene. CDR3 in DNA: TGTGCCAGCAGCTCCGGGGGGGGGCAGCCCTACGAGCAGTACTTC. Amino acid sequence: CASSSGGGQPYEQYF.

There are a few counts of this clonotype. V usage is TRBV29-1 and J usage is TRBJ1-1; possibly TRBD1 for D (6 bases). Germline V CDR1 and CDR2: SQVTM, ANQGSEA. V lost 4 bases, J lost 0 bases, and 12 bases lay in between. This CDR3 is 14 amino acids long. This chain's CDR3 is CSVGPKGVNTEAFF. The CDR3 coding sequence is TGCAGCGTTGGACCCAAGGGGGTGAACACTGAAGCTTTCTTT.

Only a few counts were recorded for this clonotype. V is TRBV27 and J is TRBJ1-1, with TRBD1 as a possible D gene (5 bases). Trimming removed 4 bases from V and 6 bases from J, with 18 bases in between. The V gene's germline CDR1 is MNHEY and CDR2 SMNVEV (reference sequence). This CDR3 spans 15 amino acids. The CDR3 is CASSSAQRDFPEAFF. CDR3 coding DNA: TGTGCCAGCAGTTCGGCACAAAGGGACTTCCCTGAAGCTTTCTTT.

The gene calls are TRBV9 and TRBJ2-3; no reliable D call. The germline gives CDR1 SGDLS, CDR2 YYNGEE. This CDR3 is 14 amino acids long. V dropped 4 bases and J dropped 5 bases, with 14 bases sitting between them. The CDR3 DNA follows: TGTGCCAGCAGCCCCAGGACGGACGGAGATACGCAGTATTTT. The encoded protein is CASSPRTDGDTQYF.

This clonotype was counted many times. This rearrangement joins TRBV27 to TRBJ2-3; 8 positions agree with TRBD2. Germline trimming cut 3 bases from V and 4 bases from J; bases unmatched to any gene: 6. CDR1 and CDR2 from the germline V gene are MNHEY and SMNVEV (reference sequence). This CDR3 spans 15 amino acids. The DNA of the CDR3 is TGTGCCAGCAGTTTGAATAGCGGGGTGGCAGATACGCAGTATTTT. Encoded protein: CASSLNSGVADTQYF.

The rearrangement uses TRBV20-1 and TRBJ2-3; the D gene is possibly TRBD2 (6 bases). Trimming removed 5 bases at V and 2 bases at J, with 11 bases between. This CDR3 has 13 residues. CDR1 DFQATT and CDR2 SNEGSKA come from the germline V gene (reference sequence). The CDR3 DNA sequence: TGCAGTGCTCCCGGGACTTTCACAGATACGCAGTATTTT. Amino acids: CSAPGTFTDTQYF.

This clonotype was detected ten times or more. The J gene is TRBJ2-7, the V gene TRBV28; TRBD2 agrees at 8 bases. The CDR3 length is 14 residues. Germline V lookup: CDR1 MDHEN, CDR2 SYDVKM. Trimming took 5 bases from V and 5 from J; bases not matched to a gene: 8. The CDR3 is CASSVTSERNEQYF. The CDR3 region has the DNA TGTGCCAGCAGTGTGACTAGCGAAAGGAACGAGCAGTACTTC. Full variable domain (missing parts from reference TRBV28 and TRBJ2-7): DVKVTQSSRYLVKRTGEKVFLECVQDMDHENMFWYRQDPGLGLRLIYFSYDVKMKEKGDIPEGYSVSREKKERFSLILESASTNQTSMYLCASSVTSERNEQYFGPGTRLTVT.

The V gene is TRBV6-1, the J gene TRBJ1-3; D remains unclear. CDR1 is MNHNS and CDR2 is SASEGT in the germline V gene. V was cut by 8 bases and J by 2 bases, with 13 bases left in between. This CDR3 has 14 amino acids. CDR3 sequence: CASAVSTPGNTIYF. CDR3 bases: TGTGCCAGCGCCGTCTCGACCCCTGGAAACACCATATATTTT.

This clonotype was seen a handful of times. The rearrangement uses TRBV18 and TRBJ1-2; 10 bases line up with TRBD1. J lost 3 bases, V lost 2 bases, and 3 bases had no gene match. The CDR3 covers 15 residues. In germline, CDR1 is KGHSH, CDR2 LQKENI. The CDR3 sequence is CASSPTGQGDYGYTF. As DNA, the CDR3 is TGTGCCAGCTCACCAACCGGACAGGGGGACTATGGCTACACCTTC.

The rearrangement joins TRBV20-1 to TRBJ1-4; D remains unclear. The germline V gene has CDR1 DFQATT and CDR2 SNEGSKA (reference sequence). The CDR3 has 16 amino acids. V lost 6 bases to trimming and J lost 3 bases, with 20 bases between them. CDR3 nucleotide sequence: TGCAGTGCCCTTACCCCGACGGGGAGTTCTAATGAAAAACTGTTTTTT. It specifies CSALTPTGSSNEKLFF.

This clonotype has only a few counts. This chain connects TRBV15 to TRBJ2-5; D not certain. This CDR3 spans 13 amino acids. Germline loops: CDR1 LNHNV, CDR2 YYDKDF (reference sequence). V lost 0 bases and J lost 7, with 9 bases in between. CDR3 DNA sequence: TGTGCCACCAGCAGAGATGGCCTAGGGACCCAGTACTTC. Residues: CATSRDGLGTQYF.

The chain links TRBV4-1 to TRBJ2-7; possibly TRBD2 for D (5 bases). The length of the CDR3 is 15 residues. The germline V and J ends were trimmed by 0 bases and 2 bases, with 11 bases remaining between them. Germline CDR1 is MGHRA and CDR2 is YSYEKL. CDR3 DNA sequence: TGCGCCAGCAGCCAAGAGTGGGTCGGGGCCTACGAGCAGTACTTC. Translation gives CASSQEWVGAYEQYF.

This clonotype was observed many times. V is TRBV12-3 or TRBV12-4 and J is TRBJ2-5; 12 bases match TRBD2. CDR3 length equals 18 residues. The V segment lost 6 bases and the J segment 5 bases; nucleotides outside the gene matches: 16. Written as DNA, the CDR3 is TGTGCCAGCAGCCGGCGGACTAGCGGGGAGAAAGGGAGGGAGACCCAGTACTTC. Protein sequence: CASSRRTSGEKGRETQYF.

The chain employs TRBV4-2 and TRBJ2-2, with D tentatively TRBD1 (6 bases). The germline V gene has CDR1 LGHNA and CDR2 YNFKEQ. The CDR3 totals 17 residues. Trimming removed 0 bases at V and 6 bases at J, with 17 bases between. The DNA of the CDR3 is TGTGCCAGCAGCCAAGAGCCCATCCTCAGGGGCTCCGGGGAGCTGTTTTTT. Its translation is CASSQEPILRGSGELFF.

The rearrangement links TRBV7-9 to TRBJ2-1; TRBD2 matches at 7 bases. The CDR3 consists of 16 residues. Germline V lookup: CDR1 SEHNR, CDR2 FQNEAQ (reference sequence). V dropped 4 bases and J dropped 1; count of bases not matched to a gene: 7. CDR3 residues: CASSSGISGSYNEQFF. The CDR3 nucleotides read TGTGCCAGCAGCTCCGGTATTAGCGGGTCCTACAATGAGCAGTTCTTC.

This clonotype was detected only a few times. V usage is TRBV5-1 and J usage is TRBJ2-5, with 8 bases aligning to TRBD1. The CDR3 loop spans 15 amino acids. The ends lost 6 bases at V and 1 base at J; junction bases unmatched: 8. The germline CDR1 and CDR2 sequences are SGHRS and YFSETQ. The CDR3 spells CASNDGQGLQETQYF. The CDR3 DNA sequence: TGCGCCAGCAACGACGGACAGGGCCTCCAAGAGACCCAGTACTTC.

This rearrangement joins TRBV20-1 to TRBJ2-7; 14 nucleotides match TRBD2. Germline CDR1 reads DFQATT; CDR2 reads SNEGSKA (reference sequence). V shed 1 base and J 0 bases; nucleotides not matched to a gene: 5. CDR3 length: 17 amino acids. As DNA, the CDR3 is TGCAGTGCTAGAGGTCGGACTAGCGGGGGGCACTCCTACGAGCAGTACTTC. Amino acids: CSARGRTSGGHSYEQYF.

The chain recombines TRBV20-1 with TRBJ1-3; 9 nucleotides align to TRBD1. V was pared by 8 bases and J by 0 bases, with 8 bases of the junction left unmatched. The CDR3 covers 15 residues. Germline V gene lookup returns CDR1 DFQATT and CDR2 SNEGSKA (reference sequence). CDR3 residues: CSPRDRALSGNTIYF. CDR3 DNA sequence: TGCAGTCCAAGGGACAGGGCCCTCTCTGGAAACACCATATATTTT.

This clonotype was found a few times. The chain recombines TRBV29-1 with TRBJ2-1, with TRBD1 matching 8 bases. The ends lost 6 bases at V and 15 bases at J; junction bases unmatched: 10. This CDR3 contains 11 residues. The germline gives CDR1 SQVTM, CDR2 ANQGSEA. CDR3 sequence (DNA): TGCAGCGTATCGGACAGGGAGTTACCGTTCTTC. It encodes CSVSDRELPFF.

This clonotype was counted ten times or more. Written as DNA, the CDR3 is TGTGCCAGCACTGGAGTAAACACTGAAGCTTTCTTT. Translated, it gives CASTGVNTEAFF. V and J are TRBV28 and TRBJ1-1; D is uncertain. The germline V gene has CDR1 MDHEN and CDR2 SYDVKM. CDR3 length: 12 amino acids. Trimming stripped 7 bases from V and 2 bases from J, with 8 bases between.

This clonotype was detected ten times or more. The chain carries TRBV30 and TRBJ2-7, with 12 positions matching TRBD1. Trimming cost V 5 bases and J 6 bases; bases outside gene matches: 8. This CDR3 spans 14 amino acids. Looked up from germline, CDR1 is GTSNPN and CDR2 is SVGIG (reference sequence). The CDR3: CAWRPGTGGREQYF. The DNA for the CDR3 is TGTGCCTGGCGCCCCGGGACAGGGGGCCGCGAGCAGTACTTC.

This clonotype was detected many times. This chain joins TRBV12-3 or TRBV12-4 and TRBJ1-1; D ambiguous. V lost 8 bases and J 0 bases, leaving 13 bases between the germline ends. The CDR3 runs to 14 residues. The CDR3 sequence is CASGVGNMNTEAFF. CDR3 nucleotide sequence: TGTGCCAGCGGGGTAGGAAACATGAACACTGAAGCTTTCTTT.

This clonotype was detected a few times. The rearrangement joins TRBV2 to TRBJ2-6; TRBD1 aligns across 7 bases. Losses at the gene ends were 8 bases for V and 1 base for J; bases not matched to a gene: 8. In germline, CDR1 is SNHLY, CDR2 FYNNEI. The CDR3 totals 16 residues. The CDR3 bases are TGTGCCAGCGACAGGGTGTTGGAGTCTGGGGCCAACGTCCTGACTTTC. It specifies CASDRVLESGANVLTF.